A single T cell receptor beta chain is shown here with its context. Other nucleotide sequences from this sample produce the same CDR3. The CDR3 is 13 residues long. Trimming took off 1 base at V and 1 base at J, with 4 bases between the two ends. Germline CDR1 reads SGHDN; CDR2 reads FVKESK. This entry comes from a study of blood T cell repertoires in COVID-19. Assay: immunoSEQ multiplex PCR; the TCRdb copy retains only in-frame clones and omits some. The sample yields some 170,000 clones, 80% to 90% seen once. The origin of this receptor is a woman of 80 years or more with acute or convalescent COVID-19. The rearrangement uses TRBV14 and TRBJ1-1; D remains ambiguous. Sequenced input: peripheral blood. The CDR3 sequence: CASSQGQNTEAFF. The CDR3 region has the DNA TGTGCCAGCAGCCAAGGTCAGAACACTGAAGCTTTCTTT.